The T cell receptor (beta chain) under discussion was sequenced for a study of OX40 agonist ivuxolimab in advanced cancers. Germline-derived CDR1 and CDR2 are SGHTA and FQGTGA. Trimming stripped 2 bases from V and 4 bases from J, with 12 bases between. The CDR3 is 15 residues long. Here immunoSEQ multiplex PCR was the method, and the copy in TCRdb shows in-frame clones only, minus some. Of around 63,000 clones in the sample, 70% to 90% were seen once. The receptor was isolated from an adult with an advanced solid tumor such as melanoma, head and neck, liver or kidney cancer. Specimen: CD4+ or CD8+ T cells sorted from blood, collected in a trial of the OX40 agonist ivuxolimab. The chain links TRBV7-3 to TRBJ2-1; either TRBD1 or TRBD2 may fit D (5 bases each). The CDR3 sequence is CASSLQTAEYNEQFF. The CDR3 DNA follows: TGTGCCAGCAGCTTACAGACAGCGGAGTACAATGAGCAGTTCTTC.